These 17 T cell receptor beta chains came from one sample sequenced in a study of T cell repertoires in cytomegalovirus infection. These receptors are not linked to any known antigen. TCRdb independently ran MiXCR on the reads; one entry per CDR3 protein. The sample records about 500,000 distinct CDR3 sequences, 30% to 40% being singletons. The specimen was cultured PBMCs, collected from culture after CMV antigen stimulation. The receptors here all came from a human donor in good health (CMV status not recorded). Some clones in this sample may be carry-over from other donors' samples.

The gene calls are TRBV9 and TRBJ2-5; 9 nucleotides line up with TRBD2. The germline V gene has CDR1 SGDLS and CDR2 YYNGEE. With V trimmed by 0 bases and J by 4 bases, 7 bases remained unmatched. The CDR3 spans 16 residues. CDR3 nucleotides: TGTGCCAGCAGCGTAGACGCGGGAGGGCCTCGAGAGACCCAGTACTTC. Its protein product is CASSVDAGGPRETQYF. The variable domain in full, with the rest retrieved from reference TRBV9 and TRBJ2-5, is DSGVTQTPKHLITATGQRVTLRCSPRSGDLSVYWYQQSLDQGLQFLIQYYNGEERAKGNILERFSAQQFPDLHSELNLSSLELGDSALYFCASSVDAGGPRETQYFGPGTRLLVL.

This clonotype was detected only once. This chain connects TRBV27 to TRBJ2-7, with TRBD1 as a possible D gene (6 bases). The CDR3 runs to 11 residues. Per germline, CDR1 MNHEY and CDR2 SMNVEV (reference sequence). This CDR3 is CASSLEGESTV. CDR3 coding DNA: TGTGCCAGCAGTTTAGAGGGGGAGTCTACAGTC.

This chain's CDR3 is CATNPRDRASNEQFF. CDR3 sequence (DNA): TGTGCCACCAACCCCCGGGACAGGGCGTCGAATGAGCAGTTCTTC. V and J are TRBV19 and TRBJ2-1, with TRBD1 identical over 9 bases. This CDR3 comprises 15 residues. Germline V CDR1 and CDR2: LNHDA, SQIVND (reference sequence). Unmatched junction bases numbered 14, after V lost 10 bases and J lost 7 bases.

This clonotype was seen a handful of times. The chain combines TRBV4-3 with TRBJ2-1; 7 nucleotides line up with TRBD2. CDR1 and CDR2 (germline): LGHNA, YSLEER. The J segment lost 2 bases and the V segment lost 0 bases, leaving 7 bases of the junction unmatched. This CDR3 has 17 residues. Here the CDR3 DNA reads TGCGCCAGCAGCCAAGACATGTCGAGCGGGGCCTACAATGAGCAGTTCTTC. Its protein is CASSQDMSSGAYNEQFF.

This clonotype has more than one count but fewer than ten. The CDR3 here is CASSQTREGYTF. The CDR3 DNA reads TGTGCCAGCAGTCAGACTAGGGAAGGCTACACCTTC. V is TRBV12-3 or TRBV12-4 and J is TRBJ1-2, with D unclear. The CDR3 runs to 12 residues. Between the trimmed V and J ends, which lost 5 bases and 8 bases, there was a span of 12 bases.

This clonotype was picked up many times. The chain uses TRBV7-2 and TRBJ2-7; a weak D match, TRBD2 (6 bases). The V gene's germline CDR1 is SGHTA and CDR2 FQGNSA. The CDR3 contains 16 residues. V was pared by 5 bases and J by 3 bases, with 20 bases between. The CDR3: CASSLLPGEPYYEQYF. The CDR3 DNA reads TGTGCCAGCAGCCTACTTCCGGGGGAACCTTACTACGAGCAGTACTTC.

J is TRBJ2-1 and V is TRBV6-1, with 7 positions matching TRBD1. After removal of 6 bases from V and 0 bases from J, the junction contained 5 bases not matched to a gene. This CDR3 contains 15 residues. Germline loops: CDR1 MNHNS, CDR2 SASEGT. The CDR3 spells CASRLQGSSYNEQFF. CDR3 sequence (DNA): TGTGCCAGCAGGCTACAGGGGAGCTCCTACAATGAGCAGTTCTTC.

The V gene is TRBV5-4, the J gene TRBJ2-5, with D perhaps TRBD1 or TRBD2 (5 bases each). This CDR3 contains 13 residues. V dropped 5 bases and J dropped 2 bases, with 10 bases sitting between them. CDR1 SGHNT and CDR2 YYREEE come from the germline V gene (reference sequence). As DNA, the CDR3 is TGTGCCAGCAGAGGGGACGCTCAAGAGACCCAGTACTTC. Its translation: CASRGDAQETQYF.

The V call is TRBV28, the J call TRBJ2-7, with 7 positions matching TRBD2. Looked up from germline, CDR1 is MDHEN and CDR2 is SYDVKM. V shed 6 bases, J shed 3 bases, and the junction held 5 bases outside the gene matches. This CDR3 has 13 amino acids. The CDR3 nucleotides are TGTGCCAGCAGAAATCCGGGAGGCTACGAGCAGTACTTC. This sequence encodes CASRNPGGYEQYF.

The chain combines TRBV5-4 with TRBJ2-3; maybe TRBD1 (6 bases). V lost 8 bases and J lost 4, with 11 bases in between. Germline V gives CDR1 SGHNT, CDR2 YYREEE (reference sequence). This CDR3 region has 12 residues. CDR3 nucleotides: TGTGCCAGTGGGGGCATCGCAGATACGCAGTATTTT. Its translation is CASGGIADTQYF. Looking up the rest from reference TRBV5-4 and TRBJ2-3 gives the full variable domain: ETGVTQSPTHLIKTRGQQVTLRCSSQSGHNTVSWYQQALGQGPQFIFQYYREEENGRGNFPPRFSGLQFPNYSSELNVNALELDDSALYLCASGGIADTQYFGPGTRLTVL.

The chain recombines TRBV13 with TRBJ1-1; 7 positions match TRBD1. The V segment lost 5 bases and the J segment 1 base; nucleotides outside the gene matches: 10. Germline V CDR1 and CDR2: PRHDT, FYEKMQ (reference sequence). This CDR3 comprises 16 residues. For the CDR3, the DNA is TGTGCCAGCAGCGGACCTAGGGGGCATCCGAACACTGAAGCTTTCTTT. The encoded protein is CASSGPRGHPNTEAFF.

The rearrangement links TRBV11-3 to TRBJ1-1; D is undetermined. Germline V CDR1 and CDR2: SGHNT, YENEEA. This CDR3 is 13 amino acids long. The V end lost 6 bases, the J end lost 1 base, and 9 bases lay between the germline ends. The CDR3 here is CASRTDPNTEAFF. In nucleotides, the CDR3 is TGTGCCAGCAGAACCGACCCGAACACTGAAGCTTTCTTT. The variable domain in full, with the rest retrieved from reference TRBV11-3 and TRBJ1-1, is EAGVVQSPRYKIIEKKQPVAFWCNPISGHNTLYWYLQNLGQGPELLIRYENEEAVDDSQLPKDRFSAERLKGVDSTLKIQPAELGDSAVYLCASRTDPNTEAFFGQGTRLTVV.

This chain uses TRBV6-6 with TRBJ2-3; 9 bases are shared with TRBD2. The V gene's germline CDR1 is MNHNY and CDR2 SVGAGI (reference sequence). V lost 2 bases to trimming and J lost 2 bases; unmatched junction nucleotides: 5. The CDR3 extends over 16 amino acids. The CDR3 nucleotides are TGTGCCAGCAGTTACGATAGCGGGGGAATCACAGATACGCAGTATTTT. Its protein product is CASSYDSGGITDTQYF.

The chain recombines TRBV11-2 with TRBJ1-4; weak D call: TRBD1 (6 bases). The CDR3 runs 16 residues. Germline values: CDR1 SGHAT, CDR2 FQNNGV. The V and J ends lost 5 bases and 6 bases respectively, with 19 bases between them. This CDR3 reads CASSHLTGLEYEKLFF. CDR3 coding DNA: TGTGCCAGCAGCCACCTAACAGGGTTGGAATATGAAAAACTGTTTTTT.

In its sample, this clonotype was seen many times. The V gene is TRBV6-1, the J gene TRBJ2-5; 12 bases align to TRBD2. J lost 4 bases, V lost 5 bases, and 11 bases had no gene match. The CDR3 totals 17 residues. The germline CDR1 and CDR2 sequences are MNHNS and SASEGT. As DNA, the CDR3 is TGTGCCAGCAGTTCCCCTGCTAGCGGGAGGGCCCCAGAGACCCAGTACTTC. This translates into CASSSPASGRAPETQYF.

The rearrangement uses TRBV20-1 and TRBJ1-5, with TRBD1 identical over 7 bases. Looked up from germline, CDR1 is DFQATT and CDR2 is SNEGSKA (reference sequence). The CDR3 is 20 residues long. V was clipped by 0 bases and J by 0 bases; unmatched bases: 17. The CDR3 sequence: CSARDSGTAGGEHSNQPQHF. DNA of the CDR3: TGCAGTGCTAGAGATTCCGGGACCGCAGGGGGGGAGCATAGCAATCAGCCCCAGCATTTT.

The J gene is TRBJ1-2, the V gene TRBV19; D is uncertain. Germline CDR1 LNHDA, CDR2 SQIVND (reference sequence). The CDR3 covers 15 residues. Trimming pared 1 base from V and 2 bases from J, leaving 11 bases between. The CDR3 bases are TGTGCCAGTAGTATAGGAGGCAGTTTGAACTATGGCTACACCTTC. Translating it yields CASSIGGSLNYGYTF. Variable domain in full (rest from reference TRBV19 and TRBJ1-2): DGGITQSPKYLFRKEGQNVTLSCEQNLNHDAMYWYRQDPGQGLRLIYYSQIVNDFQKGDIAEGYSVSREKKESFPLTVTSAQKNPTAFYLCASSIGGSLNYGYTFGSGTRLTVV.